This T cell receptor (beta chain) originates from a study of T cells in women clearing cervical HPV infection. The study's findings and limits: Unknown T-cell numbers per sample may underlie the richness differences.

The CDR3 is 15 amino acids. V shed 0 bases and J shed 7 bases, with 10 bases lying between them. CDR1 is SGHVS and CDR2 is FNYEAQ in the germline V gene. Assay used: immunoSEQ multiplex PCR; TCRdb lists only in-frame clones, some missing. The sample holds tens of thousands of clones. Details on this clone: The target antigen is unknown. The CDR3 extends 3 residues past the end of the read, so its final part is completed from the germline J gene.

Sequenced sample: blood buffy coat. The TCR originated in a woman between 18 and 75 years old with a cervical HPV16 infection that either progressed to CIN3+ or cleared (not recorded which). V gene TRBV7-6 combines with J gene TRBJ1-6; D remains unclear. The DNA read from the CDR3 is TGTGCCAGCAGCTTAGCCCCAGGTGGCAATTCACCC. As protein: CASSLAPGGNSP. The full CDR3 reads CASSLAPGGNSPLHF.